This TCR beta chain was recovered during a study of blood T cell repertoires in COVID-19. The wider study: The analysed material was cDNA or gDNA that came from T cells, B-cell-depleted T cells, or PBMCs.

Germline assignment: CDR1 SGHDT and CDR2 YYEEEE. The CDR3 length is 13 residues. V was trimmed by 5 bases and J by 0 bases, leaving 8 bases between them. With respect to this clone: One base separates it from a far larger clone, so it is likely a read error.

Authors' processing steps: Nucleated cell counts were estimated from reference gene primer amplification. Profiling relied on immunoSEQ multiplex PCR, and the TCRdb table lists in-frame clones only, not all of them. V and J calls plus clone size are reproduced from that table; the DNA served to infer D and trimming. Of about 84,000 clones in the sample, around 79% were seen once. The chain employs TRBV5-6 and TRBJ1-1; D is perhaps TRBD1 (5 bases). Sequenced material: peripheral blood. The clonotype comes from a man aged 45-65 years with active or convalescent COVID-19. The CDR3 coding sequence is TGTGCCAGCAGTTCCAGGGTGAACACTGAAGCTTTCTTT. This encodes CASSSRVNTEAFF. Full variable domain (outside the CDR3, taken from reference TRBV5-6 and TRBJ1-1): DAGVTQSPTHLIKTRGQQVTLRCSPKSGHDTVSWYQQALGQGPQFIFQYYEEEERQRGNFPDRFSGHQFPNYSSELNVNALLLGDSALYLCASSSRVNTEAFFGQGTRLTVV.